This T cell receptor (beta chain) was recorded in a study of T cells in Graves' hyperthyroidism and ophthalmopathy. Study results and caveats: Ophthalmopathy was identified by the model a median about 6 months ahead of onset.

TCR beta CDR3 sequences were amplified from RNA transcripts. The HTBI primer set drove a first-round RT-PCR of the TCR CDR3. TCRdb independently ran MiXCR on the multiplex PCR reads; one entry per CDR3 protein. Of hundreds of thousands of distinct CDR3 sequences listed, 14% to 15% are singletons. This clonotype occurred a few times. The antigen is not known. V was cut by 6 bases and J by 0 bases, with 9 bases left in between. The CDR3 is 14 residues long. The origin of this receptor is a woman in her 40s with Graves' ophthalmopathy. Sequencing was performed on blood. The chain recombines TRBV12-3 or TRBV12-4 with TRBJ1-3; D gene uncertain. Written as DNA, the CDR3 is TGTGCCAGCAGAGCGAGTCTCTCTGGAAACACCATATATTTT. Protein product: CASRASLSGNTIYF.